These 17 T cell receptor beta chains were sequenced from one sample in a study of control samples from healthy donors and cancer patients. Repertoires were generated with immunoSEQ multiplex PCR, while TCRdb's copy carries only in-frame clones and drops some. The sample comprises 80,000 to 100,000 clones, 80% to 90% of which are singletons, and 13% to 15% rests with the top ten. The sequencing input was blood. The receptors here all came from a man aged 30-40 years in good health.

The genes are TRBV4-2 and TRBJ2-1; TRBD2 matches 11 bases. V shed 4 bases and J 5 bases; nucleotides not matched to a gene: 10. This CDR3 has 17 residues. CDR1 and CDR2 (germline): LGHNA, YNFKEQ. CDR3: CASSRILAGGPNNEQFF. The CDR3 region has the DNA TGTGCCAGCAGCCGTATTTTAGCGGGAGGGCCCAACAATGAGCAGTTCTTC.

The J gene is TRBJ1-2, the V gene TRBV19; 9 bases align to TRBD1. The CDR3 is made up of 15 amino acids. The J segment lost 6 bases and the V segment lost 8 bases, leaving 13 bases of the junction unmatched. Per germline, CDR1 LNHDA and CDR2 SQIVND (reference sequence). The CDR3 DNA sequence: TGTGCCAGTCGGACAGGGGTGCCCTATTTTGATGGCTACACCTTC. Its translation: CASRTGVPYFDGYTF.

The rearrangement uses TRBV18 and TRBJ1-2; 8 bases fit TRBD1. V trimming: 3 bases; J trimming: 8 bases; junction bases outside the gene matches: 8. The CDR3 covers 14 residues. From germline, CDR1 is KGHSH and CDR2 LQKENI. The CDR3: CASSPPDRAGGYTF. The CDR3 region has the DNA TGTGCCAGCTCACCGCCGGACAGGGCGGGCGGCTACACCTTC.

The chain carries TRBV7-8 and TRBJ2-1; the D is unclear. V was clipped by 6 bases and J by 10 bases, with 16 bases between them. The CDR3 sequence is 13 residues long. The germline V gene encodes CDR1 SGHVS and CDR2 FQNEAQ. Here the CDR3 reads CASSSVAPWEQFF. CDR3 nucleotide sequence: TGTGCCAGCAGTTCAGTGGCTCCCTGGGAGCAGTTCTTC.

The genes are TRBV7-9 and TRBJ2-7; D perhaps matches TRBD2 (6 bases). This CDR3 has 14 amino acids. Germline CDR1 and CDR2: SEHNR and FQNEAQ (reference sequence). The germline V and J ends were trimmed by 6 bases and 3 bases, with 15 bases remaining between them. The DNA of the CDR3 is TGTGCCAGCAGAGGGCGGGACGGGAACTACGAGCAGTACTTC. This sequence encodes CASRGRDGNYEQYF.

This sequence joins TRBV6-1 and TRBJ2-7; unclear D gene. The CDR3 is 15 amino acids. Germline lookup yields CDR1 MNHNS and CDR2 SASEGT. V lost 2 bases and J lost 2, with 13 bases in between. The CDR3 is CASSERKGQPYEQYF. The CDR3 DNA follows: TGTGCCAGCAGTGAAAGAAAGGGTCAACCCTACGAGCAGTACTTC.

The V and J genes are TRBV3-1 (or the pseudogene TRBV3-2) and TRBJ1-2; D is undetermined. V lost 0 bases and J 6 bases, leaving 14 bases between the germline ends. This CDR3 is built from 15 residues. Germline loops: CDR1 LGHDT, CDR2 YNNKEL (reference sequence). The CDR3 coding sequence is TGTGCCAGCAGCCAAGATTGGTCCGGGTTCGATGGCTACACCTTC. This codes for CASSQDWSGFDGYTF.

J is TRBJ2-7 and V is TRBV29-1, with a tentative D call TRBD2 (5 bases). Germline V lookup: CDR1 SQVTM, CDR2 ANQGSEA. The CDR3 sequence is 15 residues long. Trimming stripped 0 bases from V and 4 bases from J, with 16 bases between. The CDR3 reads CSVEDSGISGYEQYF. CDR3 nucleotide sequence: TGCAGCGTTGAAGATTCGGGGATCTCTGGGTACGAGCAGTACTTC.

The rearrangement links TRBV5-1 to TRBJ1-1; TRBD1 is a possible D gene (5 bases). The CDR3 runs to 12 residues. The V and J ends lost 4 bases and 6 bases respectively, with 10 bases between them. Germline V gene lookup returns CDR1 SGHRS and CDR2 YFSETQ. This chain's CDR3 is CASSGPGSEAFF. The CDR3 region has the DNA TGCGCCAGCAGCGGGCCAGGGTCTGAAGCTTTCTTT.

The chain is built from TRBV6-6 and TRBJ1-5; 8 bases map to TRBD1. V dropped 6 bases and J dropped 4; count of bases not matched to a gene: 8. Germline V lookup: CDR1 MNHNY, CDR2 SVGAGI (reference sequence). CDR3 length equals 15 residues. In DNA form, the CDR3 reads TGTGCCAGCAGGACGGACAGGGTAGGGAATCAGCCCCAGCATTTT. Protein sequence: CASRTDRVGNQPQHF.

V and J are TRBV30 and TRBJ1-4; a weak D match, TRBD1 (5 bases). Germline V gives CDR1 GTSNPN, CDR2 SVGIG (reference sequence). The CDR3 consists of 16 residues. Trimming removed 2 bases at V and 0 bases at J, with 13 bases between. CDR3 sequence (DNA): TGTGCCTGGAGTCGAGGGACCTATGCAACTAATGAAAAACTGTTTTTT. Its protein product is CAWSRGTYATNEKLFF. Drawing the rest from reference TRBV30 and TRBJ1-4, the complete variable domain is SQTIHQWPATLVQPVGSPLSLECTVEGTSNPNLYWYRQAAGRGLQLLFYSVGIGQISSEVPQNLSASRPQDRQFILSSKKLLLSDSGFYLCAWSRGTYATNEKLFFGSGTQLSVL.

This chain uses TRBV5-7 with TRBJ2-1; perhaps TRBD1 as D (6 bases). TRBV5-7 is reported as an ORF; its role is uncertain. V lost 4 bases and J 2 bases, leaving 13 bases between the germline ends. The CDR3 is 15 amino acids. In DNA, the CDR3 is TGTGCCAGCAGCAACTTAGGGGGACCCTACAATGAGCAGTTCTTC. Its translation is CASSNLGGPYNEQFF.

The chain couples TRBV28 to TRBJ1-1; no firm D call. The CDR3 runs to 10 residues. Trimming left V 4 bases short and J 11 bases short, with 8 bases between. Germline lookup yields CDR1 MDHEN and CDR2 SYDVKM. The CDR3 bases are TGTGCCAGCAGTTCAAAGTGGGCTTTCTTT. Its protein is CASSSKWAFF.

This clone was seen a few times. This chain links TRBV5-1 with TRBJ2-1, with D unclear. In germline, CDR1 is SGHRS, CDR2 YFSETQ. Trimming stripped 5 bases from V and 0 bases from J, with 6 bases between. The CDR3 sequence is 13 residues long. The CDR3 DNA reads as TGCGCCAGCAGAATGAGCTCCTACAATGAGCAGTTCTTC. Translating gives CASRMSSYNEQFF.

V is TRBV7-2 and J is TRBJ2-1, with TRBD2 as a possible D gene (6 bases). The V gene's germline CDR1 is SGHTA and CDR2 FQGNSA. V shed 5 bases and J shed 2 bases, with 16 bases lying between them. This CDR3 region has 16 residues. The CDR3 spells CASSLLSSGPYNEQFF. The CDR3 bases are TGTGCCAGCAGCCTCCTTTCGAGCGGGCCCTACAATGAGCAGTTCTTC.

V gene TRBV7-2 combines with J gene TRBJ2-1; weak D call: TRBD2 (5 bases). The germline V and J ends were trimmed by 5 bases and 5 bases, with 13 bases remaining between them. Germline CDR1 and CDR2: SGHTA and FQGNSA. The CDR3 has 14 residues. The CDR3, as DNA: TGTGCCAGCAGCCCCCCGGGGTTGAACAATGAGCAGTTCTTC. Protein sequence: CASSPPGLNNEQFF.

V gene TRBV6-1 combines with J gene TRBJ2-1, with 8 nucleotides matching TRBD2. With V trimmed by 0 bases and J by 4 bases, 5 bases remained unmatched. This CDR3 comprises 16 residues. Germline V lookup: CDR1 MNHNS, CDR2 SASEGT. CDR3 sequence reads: CASSEASAGVYNEQFF. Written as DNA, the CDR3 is TGTGCCAGCAGTGAAGCATCAGCGGGAGTATACAATGAGCAGTTCTTC.